By frequency in the sample, the clone carrying this TCR beta chain is medium-sized. One entry per CDR3 protein results from TCRdb running MiXCR on the 5' RACE reads. The sample lists under 60,000 distinct CDR3 sequences, around a quarter occurring once. V gave up 6 bases and J gave up 9 bases, with 17 bases separating them. Germline V CDR1 and CDR2: MNHEY, SVGAGI. This CDR3 region has 13 residues. V and J are TRBV6-5 and TRBJ1-2, with D possibly matching TRBD1 (6 bases). Sequencing input: naive CD4+ T cells sorted from blood. Subset defined: naive CD4+ T cells, CD4+CD45RA+CD25-. The receptor's source is a female donor with breast cancer. In nucleotides, the CDR3 is TGTGCCAGCAGGTTACAGGGATTTCCAAGCTACACCTTC. Its translation: CASRLQGFPSYTF.